The source of this T cell receptor (beta chain) is a study of T-cell memory formation after mild COVID-19. Overall study: Largely, the TCR clusters proved donor specific. General study points: Contracting clones localized mainly to CM and EM when CD4+ and mainly to EMRA when CD8+.

TCRdb reprocessed the 5' RACE reads via MiXCR and lists one record per CDR3 protein. The sample lists around 210,000 distinct CDR3 sequences, just over 9.5% seen once, with roughly 4% in the top ten. The germline V gene encodes CDR1 ENHRY and CDR2 SYGVKD. V lost 10 bases and J 8 bases, leaving 15 bases between the germline ends. This CDR3 is built from 13 residues. This clonotype turned up a few times. Its cognate antigen is unknown. The TCR was taken from a man aged 18 to 30 who had mild COVID-19 (a few samples of this study predate the infection). Cell type and time point are not known. Sequencing used PBMCs or a T cell subset sorted from them (not recorded which). The V gene is TRBV10-3, the J gene TRBJ1-6; D gene ambiguous. CDR3 residues: CATGRGADSPLHF. CDR3 in DNA: TGTGCCACCGGGCGGGGTGCGGATTCACCCCTCCACTTT.